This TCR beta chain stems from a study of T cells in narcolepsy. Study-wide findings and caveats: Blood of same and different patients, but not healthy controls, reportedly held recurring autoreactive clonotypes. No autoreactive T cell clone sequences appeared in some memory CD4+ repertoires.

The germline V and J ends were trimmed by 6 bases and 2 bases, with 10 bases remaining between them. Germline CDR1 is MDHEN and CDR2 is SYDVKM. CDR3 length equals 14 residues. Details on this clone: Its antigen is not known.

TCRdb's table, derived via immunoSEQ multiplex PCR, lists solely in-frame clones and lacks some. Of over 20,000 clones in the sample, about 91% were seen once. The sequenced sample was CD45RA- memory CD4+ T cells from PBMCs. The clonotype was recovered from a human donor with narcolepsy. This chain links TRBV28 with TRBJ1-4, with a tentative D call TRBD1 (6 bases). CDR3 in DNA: TGTGCCAGCAGACTAGGGGGGACTAATGAAAAACTGTTTTTT. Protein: CASRLGGTNEKLFF.